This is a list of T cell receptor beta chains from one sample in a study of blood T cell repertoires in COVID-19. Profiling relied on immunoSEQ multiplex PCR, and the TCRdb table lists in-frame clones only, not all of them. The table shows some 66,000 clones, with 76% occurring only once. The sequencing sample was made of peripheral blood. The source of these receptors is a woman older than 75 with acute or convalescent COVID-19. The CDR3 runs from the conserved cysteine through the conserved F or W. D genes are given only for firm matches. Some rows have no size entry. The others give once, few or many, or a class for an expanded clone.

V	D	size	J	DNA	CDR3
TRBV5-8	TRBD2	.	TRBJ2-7	TGTGCCAGCAACCCGGGGCGGGAGGCCTACGAGCAGTACTTC	CASNPGREAYEQYF
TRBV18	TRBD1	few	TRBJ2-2	TGTGCCAGCTCACCGGTGGGACAGGGAGCAACCGGGGAGCTGTTTTTT	CASSPVGQGATGELFF
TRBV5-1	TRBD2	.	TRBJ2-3	TGCGCCAGCAGCTTGGGTGGACTAGCGGGAGGGAGGCCAGATACGCAGTATTTT	CASSLGGLAGGRPDTQYF
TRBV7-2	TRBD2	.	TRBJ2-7	TGTGCCAGCAGTCCCACTAGCGGGACGATCTCCTACGAGCAGTACTTC	CASSPTSGTISYEQYF
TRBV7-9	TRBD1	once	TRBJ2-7	TGTGCCAGCAGCCGGACAGGGGTTAACTACGAGCAGTACTTC	CASSRTGVNYEQYF
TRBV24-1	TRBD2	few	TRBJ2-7	TGTGCCACCAGAGGCGGGAGCTCCTACGAGCAGTACTTC	CATRGGSSYEQYF
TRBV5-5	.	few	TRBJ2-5	TGTGCCAGCAGCTTATACGGGATCGGGGAGACCCAGTACTTC	CASSLYGIGETQYF
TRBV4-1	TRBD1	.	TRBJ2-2	TGCGCCAGCAGCCGGGGACAGGACCCGAGGGGGGAGCTGTTTTTT	CASSRGQDPRGELFF
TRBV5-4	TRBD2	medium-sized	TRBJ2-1	TGTGCCAGCAGCTTGGGGGACTATAACAATGAGCAGTTCTTC	CASSLGDYNNEQFF
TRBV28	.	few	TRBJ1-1	TGTGCCAGCAGTTCGGGGAGGGAAGCTTTCTTT	CASSSGREAFF
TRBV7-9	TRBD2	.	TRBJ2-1	TGTGCCAGCAGCTTAGTTAGCGGGAGCTACAATGAGCAGTTCTTC	CASSLVSGSYNEQFF
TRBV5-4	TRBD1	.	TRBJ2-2	TGTGCCAGCAGCCACGGACAGGGGGCGAGGACCGGGGAGCTGTTTTTT	CASSHGQGARTGELFF
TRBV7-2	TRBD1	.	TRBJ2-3	TGTGCCAGCAGCCCACAGGGGGCGATTAGCACAGATACGCAGTATTTT	CASSPQGAISTDTQYF
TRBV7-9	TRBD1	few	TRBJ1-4	TGTGCCAGCAGCACCCCCCAAGACAGGGGCGAAAAACTGTTTTTT	CASSTPQDRGEKLFF
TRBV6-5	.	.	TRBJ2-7	TGTGCCAGCAGGACCGGGGCCTACGAGCAGTACTTC	CASRTGAYEQYF
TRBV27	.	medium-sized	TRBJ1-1	TGTGCCAGCGGGCCGGCTCCCAGGACTGAAGCTTTCTTT	CASGPAPRTEAFF
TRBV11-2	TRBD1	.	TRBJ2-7	TGTGCCAGCAGCGTCGGGACAGGGGCCTACGAGCAGTACTTC	CASSVGTGAYEQYF
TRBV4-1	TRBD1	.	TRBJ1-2	TGCGCCAGCAGCCAAGGGGACAGGGGACTCTATGGCTACACCTTC	CASSQGDRGLYGYTF
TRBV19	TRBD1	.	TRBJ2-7	TGTGCCAGTAGAAGACAGGGCGGCGAGCAGTACTTC	CASRRQGGEQYF
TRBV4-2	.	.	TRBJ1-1	TGTGCCAGCAGCCAAGATCCCCAGGGGAGTGCTGAAGCTTTCTTT	CASSQDPQGSAEAFF
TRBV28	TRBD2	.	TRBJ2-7	TGTGCCAGCAGCCCAGCGGGAACCTCAGCCTACGAGCAGTACTTC	CASSPAGTSAYEQYF
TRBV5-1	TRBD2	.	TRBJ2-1	TGCGCCAGCAGCTTTGGATACGGCGGGAGGGCCGATGAGCAGTTCTTC	CASSFGYGGRADEQFF
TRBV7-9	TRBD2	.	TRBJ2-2	TGTGCCAGCAGTAAGACTAGCGGGACCCCGAACACCGGGGAGCTGTTTTTT	CASSKTSGTPNTGELFF
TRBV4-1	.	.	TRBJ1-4	TGCGCCAGCAGCCAGGGTACCGGGACAAGTTATGAAAAACTGTTTTTT	CASSQGTGTSYEKLFF
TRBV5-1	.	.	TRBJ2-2	TGCGCCAGCAGTGGTGGCGGGATAACCGGGGAGCTGTTTTTT	CASSGGGITGELFF
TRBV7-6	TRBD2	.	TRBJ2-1	TGTGCCAGCAGCTCTAGCGGCTCCGAGAGGGGTTACAATGAGCAGTTCTTC	CASSSSGSERGYNEQFF
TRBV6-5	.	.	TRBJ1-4	TGTGCCAGCAGTACCCTCCAGGGCACACCTGAAAAACTGTTTTTT	CASSTLQGTPEKLFF
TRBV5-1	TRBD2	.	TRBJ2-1	TGCGCCAGCAGCCCGCCGGGACTAGCGGGAGTCAGTGAGCAGTTCTTC	CASSPPGLAGVSEQFF
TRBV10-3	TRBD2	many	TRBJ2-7	TGTGCCATCAGTGAGTCGCTTGGACTAGCGGGTTCCTACGAGCAGTACTTC	CAISESLGLAGSYEQYF
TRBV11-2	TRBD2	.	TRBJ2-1	TGTGCCAGCAGCCGAACTAGCGGGAGGGGAGAGCAGTTCTTC	CASSRTSGRGEQFF
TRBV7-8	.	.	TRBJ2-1	TGTGCCAGCAGCCAGGGCGCGGGCGATGAGCAGTTCTTC	CASSQGAGDEQFF
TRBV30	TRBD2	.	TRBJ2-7	TGTGCCTGGAGTGTACAGAGCGGGAGGGCCTACGAGCAGTACTTC	CAWSVQSGRAYEQYF
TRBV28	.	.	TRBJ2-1	TGTGCCAGCAGTCCGCGGGACTCACCCTTGTGGTTCTTC	CASSPRDSPLWFF
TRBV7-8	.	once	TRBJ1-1	TGTGCCAGCAGCCGGGCCCCGAAGGAAGCTTTCTTT	CASSRAPKEAFF
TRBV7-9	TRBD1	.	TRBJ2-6	TGTGCCAGCAGCCCTCGGACAGGGTATTCTGGGGCCAACGTCCTGACTTTC	CASSPRTGYSGANVLTF